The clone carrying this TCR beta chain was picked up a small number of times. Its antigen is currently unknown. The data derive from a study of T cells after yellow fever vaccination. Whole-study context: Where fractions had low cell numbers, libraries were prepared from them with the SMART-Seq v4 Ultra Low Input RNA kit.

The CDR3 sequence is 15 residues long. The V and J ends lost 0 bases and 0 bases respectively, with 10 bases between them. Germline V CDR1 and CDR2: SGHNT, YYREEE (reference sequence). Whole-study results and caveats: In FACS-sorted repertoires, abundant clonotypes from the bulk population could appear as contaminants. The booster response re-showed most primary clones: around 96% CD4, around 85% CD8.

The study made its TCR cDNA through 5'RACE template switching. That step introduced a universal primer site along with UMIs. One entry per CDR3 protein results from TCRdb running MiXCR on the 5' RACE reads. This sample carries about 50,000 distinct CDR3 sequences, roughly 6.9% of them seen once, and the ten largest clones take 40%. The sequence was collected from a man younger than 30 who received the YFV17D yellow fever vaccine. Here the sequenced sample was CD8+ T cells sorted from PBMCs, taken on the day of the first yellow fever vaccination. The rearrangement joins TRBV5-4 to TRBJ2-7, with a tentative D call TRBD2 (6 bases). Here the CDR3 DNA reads TGTGCCAGCAGCTTGGGGGCAGCGGGCTCCTACGAGCAGTACGTC. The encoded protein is CASSLGAAGSYEQYV.